One sample yielded the 25 T cell receptor beta chains listed below, sequenced in a study of T-cell memory formation after mild COVID-19. TCRdb independently ran MiXCR on the 5' RACE reads; one entry per CDR3 protein. Of around 300,000 distinct CDR3 sequences listed, about an eighth are singletons. Sequencing was performed on PBMCs or a T cell subset sorted from them (not recorded which). These receptors all come from a man aged 18 to 30 who had mild COVID-19 (a few samples of this study predate the infection). Cell type and time point are not known.

This clonotype was seen more than once but under ten times. The chain recombines TRBV5-1 with TRBJ1-1, with D hard to call. The V gene's germline CDR1 is SGHRS and CDR2 YFSETQ. Trimming took 3 bases from V and 4 from J, leaving 13 bases between them. This CDR3 comprises 14 residues. CDR3 DNA: TGCGCCAGCAGCTCTGACTGGGGATCCACTGAAGCTTTCTTT. It is translated as CASSSDWGSTEAFF.

This clonotype was counted a few times. The chain couples TRBV5-1 to TRBJ1-2, with a possible D match to TRBD1 (6 bases). The CDR3 is made up of 15 amino acids. The germline V gene encodes CDR1 SGHRS and CDR2 YFSETQ. The V end was cut by 2 bases, the J end by 3 bases, with 14 bases between. CDR3 protein: CASSLQGSLDYGYTF. The CDR3 region has the DNA TGCGCCAGCAGCTTACAGGGATCTCTCGACTATGGCTACACCTTC.

This chain links TRBV12-5 with TRBJ2-3; 7 bases map to TRBD1. Per the germline V gene, CDR1 is LGHNT and CDR2 is FRNRAP. With 7 bases clipped from V and 1 base from J, the junction kept 8 bases outside the gene matches. The CDR3 length is 15 residues. CDR3 amino acids: CASAPTGWGTDTQYF. The DNA for the CDR3 is TGTGCTAGTGCCCCGACAGGGTGGGGCACAGATACGCAGTATTTT.

There are a few counts of this clonotype. The rearrangement uses TRBV28 and TRBJ2-3; TRBD1 or TRBD2 may be the D gene (5 bases each). Germline values: CDR1 MDHEN, CDR2 SYDVKM. V gave up 6 bases and J gave up 12 bases, with 19 bases separating them. The CDR3 loop spans 13 amino acids. CDR3: CASSLNLPGHQYF. Written as DNA, the CDR3 is TGTGCCAGCAGCTTAAATCTCCCGGGGCATCAGTATTTT.

This clonotype was seen more than once but under ten times. The J gene is TRBJ2-7, the V gene TRBV4-1; D is unresolved. V gave up 1 base and J gave up 3 bases, with 13 bases separating them. Germline V gene sequence: CDR1 MGHRA, CDR2 YSYEKL. The CDR3 runs to 15 residues. In nucleotides, the CDR3 is TGCGCCAGCAGCCAAGTCGGTGATTTGGACTACGAGCAGTACTTC. This sequence encodes CASSQVGDLDYEQYF.

This clonotype was seen more than once but under ten times. The rearrangement uses TRBV30 and TRBJ2-5; D is perhaps TRBD1 (5 bases). This CDR3 has 13 residues. The V end was cut by 3 bases, the J end by 2 bases, with 10 bases between. Looked up from germline, CDR1 is GTSNPN and CDR2 is SVGIG (reference sequence). The CDR3 bases are TGTGCCTGGAGGAGGACACCTCAAGAGACCCAGTACTTC. It yields the protein CAWRRTPQETQYF. Drawing the rest from reference TRBV30 and TRBJ2-5, the complete variable domain is SQTIHQWPATLVQPVGSPLSLECTVEGTSNPNLYWYRQAAGRGLQLLFYSVGIGQISSEVPQNLSASRPQDRQFILSSKKLLLSDSGFYLCAWRRTPQETQYFGPGTRLLVL.

This chain joins TRBV9 and TRBJ2-3; TRBD1 is a possible D gene (6 bases). Germline values: CDR1 SGDLS, CDR2 YYNGEE. CDR3 length: 14 amino acids. The germline V and J ends were trimmed by 0 bases and 6 bases, with 11 bases remaining between them. The CDR3 DNA reads TGTGCCAGCAGCGTAGAGGTGAGGGGGGATACGCAGTATTTT. Protein product: CASSVEVRGDTQYF.

The rearrangement joins TRBV9 to TRBJ1-2; D is possibly TRBD1 (6 bases). The V end was cut by 4 bases, the J end by 2 bases, with 21 bases between. CDR3 length: 17 residues. Germline CDR1 reads SGDLS; CDR2 reads YYNGEE. The CDR3 loop is CASSPGITGTENYGYTF. In DNA form, the CDR3 reads TGTGCCAGCAGCCCAGGGATAACAGGGACGGAGAACTATGGCTACACCTTC.

This clonotype appeared many times. This rearrangement joins TRBV6-5 to TRBJ1-6; D gene unclear. V was shortened by 6 bases and J by 0 bases, with 12 bases between the two germline ends. The CDR3 is 16 residues long. Per germline, CDR1 MNHEY and CDR2 SVGAGI. The CDR3: CASRGRSSSYNSPLHF. DNA of the CDR3: TGTGCCAGCAGGGGAAGGTCCTCCTCCTATAATTCACCCCTCCACTTT.

This clonotype was seen more than once but under ten times. The V call is TRBV5-4, the J call TRBJ2-3; TRBD1 agrees at 8 bases. V lost 4 bases, J lost 0 bases, and 10 bases stayed unmatched. CDR3 length: 17 amino acids. CDR1 is SGHNT, CDR2 YYREEE, per germline (reference sequence). Here the CDR3 reads CASSAYPGQVSTDTQYF. The CDR3 DNA is TGTGCCAGCAGCGCCTATCCGGGACAGGTTAGCACAGATACGCAGTATTTT.

This chain uses TRBV7-2 with TRBJ1-1, with D uncertain. V lost 8 bases and J 0 bases, leaving 10 bases between the germline ends. Germline CDR1 is SGHTA and CDR2 is FQGNSA. CDR3 length: 13 amino acids. The CDR3 spells CASGEGMNTEAFF. DNA of the CDR3: TGTGCCAGCGGCGAAGGTATGAACACTGAAGCTTTCTTT.

This clonotype has more than one count but fewer than ten. The V and J genes are TRBV20-1 and TRBJ2-7, with D possibly matching TRBD1 (5 bases). Germline V lookup: CDR1 DFQATT, CDR2 SNEGSKA (reference sequence). CDR3 length: 14 residues. V lost 1 base to trimming and J lost 6 bases, with 16 bases between them. The CDR3 spells CSARVPSAGPEQYF. The CDR3 DNA sequence: TGCAGTGCTAGAGTTCCCAGTGCAGGGCCCGAGCAGTACTTC.

Many counts were recorded for this clonotype. This sequence joins TRBV7-6 and TRBJ2-3; possible D gene TRBD2, 5 bases. Germline V lookup: CDR1 SGHVS, CDR2 FNYEAQ. Deletions cut 5 bases from V and 1 base from J, with 13 bases between. The CDR3 extends over 15 amino acids. This CDR3 reads CASSLRGSRTDTQYF. CDR3 bases: TGTGCCAGCAGCCTCCGAGGGTCGCGCACAGATACGCAGTATTTT.

This clonotype has only a few counts. The rearrangement uses TRBV7-9 and TRBJ1-5; possible D gene TRBD1, 5 bases. V gave up 4 bases and J gave up 3 bases, with 10 bases separating them. CDR3 size: 14 residues. The germline V gene has CDR1 SEHNR and CDR2 FQNEAQ (reference sequence). The CDR3 coding sequence is TGTGCCAGCAGCTCGGGGGGAAACAATCAGCCCCAGCATTTT. This codes for CASSSGGNNQPQHF.

This clonotype came up many times. The J gene is TRBJ2-5, the V gene TRBV7-9; no firm D call. Trimming pared 5 bases from V and 5 bases from J, leaving 9 bases between. This CDR3 spans 12 amino acids. The germline V gene encodes CDR1 SEHNR and CDR2 FQNEAQ (reference sequence). As DNA, the CDR3 is TGTGCCAGCAGCGCGACTGCTGAGACCCAGTACTTC. Translated, it gives CASSATAETQYF.

The V gene is TRBV5-1, the J gene TRBJ1-2; TRBD1 matches 7 bases. CDR1 SGHRS and CDR2 YFSETQ come from the germline V gene. The CDR3 is 14 residues long. With 0 bases clipped from V and 7 bases from J, the junction kept 6 bases outside the gene matches. The CDR3 bases are TGCGCCAGCAGCTTGGCCGTGACAGGGCCTGGCTACACCTTC. Amino acids: CASSLAVTGPGYTF.

A few counts support this clonotype. The DNA for the CDR3 is TGTGCCAGTAAAACAGGGAGAACTAATGAAAAACTGTTTTTT. Its translation is CASKTGRTNEKLFF. The chain is built from TRBV6-5 and TRBJ1-4; tentatively, D is TRBD1 (6 bases). Germline lookup yields CDR1 MNHEY and CDR2 SVGAGI. CDR3 length equals 14 residues. Trimming shortened V by 9 bases and J by 1 base, and 12 bases separated the two germline ends.

The CDR3 reads CASSFGDIVSSYNSPLHF. The DNA for the CDR3 is TGTGCCAGCAGTTTCGGGGACATCGTGAGCTCCTATAATTCACCCCTCCACTTT. The chain uses TRBV28 and TRBJ1-6, with D possibly being TRBD1 (6 bases). The CDR3 length is 18 residues. V dropped 3 bases and J dropped 0 bases, with 15 bases sitting between them. Germline CDR1 reads MDHEN; CDR2 reads SYDVKM.

The chain carries TRBV4-1 and TRBJ2-7; 7 bases are a match to TRBD1. J lost 2 bases, V lost 3 bases, and 7 bases had no gene match. The CDR3 covers 15 residues. The germline gives CDR1 MGHRA, CDR2 YSYEKL. This chain's CDR3 is CASSQATGFPYEQYF. The CDR3 DNA is TGCGCCAGCAGCCAGGCGACAGGGTTCCCCTACGAGCAGTACTTC.

This clonotype was found many times. The rearrangement uses TRBV5-1 and TRBJ2-7; D may match TRBD1 or TRBD2 (5 bases each). Per the germline V gene, CDR1 is SGHRS and CDR2 is YFSETQ. CDR3 length: 13 amino acids. Trimming shortened V by 6 bases and J by 6 bases, and 16 bases separated the two germline ends. CDR3 in amino acids: CASTLVSGREQYF. Written as DNA, the CDR3 is TGCGCCAGCACCCTTGTATCGGGGCGCGAGCAGTACTTC.

This clonotype has only a few counts. The rearrangement uses TRBV27 and TRBJ2-5; perhaps TRBD2 as D (5 bases). V was cut by 5 bases and J by 1 base, with 17 bases left in between. The CDR3 runs 16 residues. Germline CDR1 is MNHEY and CDR2 is SMNVEV (reference sequence). The CDR3 sequence is CASSPPGVSGQETQYF. The DNA for the CDR3 is TGTGCCAGCAGTCCCCCCGGGGTCTCAGGCCAAGAGACCCAGTACTTC.

This clonotype was counted a few times. The J gene is TRBJ2-7, the V gene TRBV6-6; D could derive from TRBD1 or TRBD2 (6 bases each). V was shortened by 9 bases and J by 5 bases, with 14 bases between the two germline ends. CDR3 length equals 12 residues. The germline gives CDR1 MNHNY, CDR2 SVGAGI (reference sequence). The CDR3 DNA follows: TGTGCCAGTACAGGGACTTCCCACGAGCAGTACTTC. Amino acid sequence: CASTGTSHEQYF.

As regards this clonotype: Sequence at one end of the junction differs from germline and may be a read error. This sequence joins TRBV6-5 and TRBJ2-2; TRBD1 is a possible D gene (5 bases). The germline V gene encodes CDR1 MNHEY and CDR2 SVGAGI. This CDR3 comprises 16 residues. For the CDR3, the DNA is TGTGCCAGCAGATACTCCTCGGACACTTACACCGGGGAGCTGTTTTTT. Translating gives CASRYSSDTYTGELFF.

The chain recombines TRBV20-1 with TRBJ2-1, with TRBD2 matching over 15 bases. The CDR3 spans 16 residues. From germline, CDR1 is DFQATT and CDR2 SNEGSKA (reference sequence). J gave up 2 bases and V 4 bases, and 3 bases lay outside the gene matches. The CDR3 DNA follows: TGCAGTGCTACGGGACTAGCGGGGGGAACCTACAATGAGCAGTTCTTC. Protein product: CSATGLAGGTYNEQFF.

This chain uses TRBV6-2 or TRBV6-3 with TRBJ2-1; 7 bases are shared with TRBD2. CDR3 length equals 13 residues. The V and J ends lost 6 bases and 8 bases, in that order; junction bases with no gene match: 7. The V gene's germline CDR1 is MNHEY and CDR2 SVGEGT. The CDR3 sequence is CASSGEGGDEQFF. In nucleotides, the CDR3 is TGTGCCAGCAGCGGGGAGGGTGGGGATGAGCAGTTCTTC.